Shown below are 15 T cell receptor beta chains from a single sample sequenced in a study of response to subunit inactivated influenza vaccine. In TCRdb, the RT-PCR reads were re-called with MiXCR into one record per CDR3 protein. The data contain fewer than 600,000 distinct CDR3 sequences, 7.2% of them singletons. This specimen was PBMCs from blood, taken less than 30 months after vaccination. The receptor source for this set is a man aged 45 to 70 who received an inactivated influenza vaccine.

The chain employs TRBV19 and TRBJ2-1; unclear D gene. V lost 6 bases and J lost 8, with 17 bases in between. CDR1 and CDR2 (germline): LNHDA, SQIVND (reference sequence). The CDR3 loop spans 14 amino acids. As DNA, the CDR3 is TGTGCCAGTAGGCCAAGGGAACCCCGGGATGAGCAGTTCTTC. Its protein product is CASRPREPRDEQFF.

The genes are TRBV24-1 and TRBJ1-2; 10 bases align to TRBD1. This CDR3 contains 15 residues. CDR1 and CDR2 from the germline V gene are KGHDR and SFDVKD. After removal of 3 bases from V and 5 bases from J, the junction contained 5 bases not matched to a gene. CDR3 sequence reads: CATSDRDRGGYGYTF. The CDR3 DNA follows: TGTGCCACCAGTGATCGGGACAGGGGCGGTTATGGCTACACCTTC.

This clonotype was picked up many times. The chain uses TRBV7-2 and TRBJ1-1; perhaps TRBD1 as D (5 bases). The CDR3 runs to 15 residues. V lost 7 bases and J lost 4, with 19 bases in between. Germline V gene data show CDR1 as SGHTA and CDR2 as FQGNSA. CDR3 loop: CASTIQEGMGTEAFF. The CDR3 nucleotides read TGTGCCAGCACCATACAGGAGGGGATGGGCACTGAAGCTTTCTTT.

This clonotype was counted a few times. The gene calls are TRBV4-1 and TRBJ2-3; no clear D gene. CDR3 length: 14 residues. Germline CDR1 is MGHRA and CDR2 is YSYEKL. V was cut by 1 base and J by 4 bases, with 9 bases left in between. The chain's CDR3 is CASSQGPGADTQYF. The CDR3 DNA is TGCGCCAGCAGCCAAGGTCCGGGCGCAGATACGCAGTATTTT.

The chain uses TRBV19 and TRBJ2-3, with D possibly matching TRBD2 (6 bases). This CDR3 has 15 residues. Trimming removed 5 bases at V and 1 base at J, with 13 bases between. Germline V gene sequence: CDR1 LNHDA, CDR2 SQIVND (reference sequence). CDR3 protein: CASSAAGYGTDTQYF. The CDR3 DNA is TGTGCCAGTAGTGCCGCGGGATACGGCACAGATACGCAGTATTTT.

The sample holds a few counts of this clonotype. A much larger clone lies a single base off, so this may be a read error. This chain joins TRBV5-6 and TRBJ2-4, with a possible D match to TRBD1 (6 bases). The CDR3 runs to 14 residues. Germline V lookup: CDR1 SGHDT, CDR2 YYEEEE. CDR3 loop: CAGSHRGTPGIQYF. The CDR3 DNA is TGTGCCGGCAGCCACCGAGGGACACCAGGGATTCAGTACTTC.

The chain uses TRBV9 and TRBJ2-1; 10 bases match TRBD2. The length of the CDR3 is 12 residues. Germline values: CDR1 SGDLS, CDR2 YYNGEE. Trimming removed 4 bases from V and 13 bases from J; junction bases left unmatched: 5. CDR3 loop: CASSMSSGRQFF. The CDR3 DNA follows: TGTGCCAGCAGCATGTCTAGCGGGAGACAGTTCTTC.

In its sample, this clonotype was seen many times. This chain links TRBV3-1 with TRBJ2-4; D might be TRBD1 (6 bases). Germline V gene sequence: CDR1 LGHDT, CDR2 YNNKEL (reference sequence). The CDR3 runs 17 residues. V was trimmed by 0 bases and J by 0 bases, leaving 12 bases between them. DNA of the CDR3: TGTGCCAGCAGCCAAGACCCTCGGACAGTAGCCAAAAACATTCAGTACTTC. Its translation: CASSQDPRTVAKNIQYF.

The table lists this clonotype with a few counts. The V and J genes are TRBV4-3 and TRBJ2-3, with D maybe TRBD2 (6 bases). The CDR3 consists of 16 residues. Per the germline V gene, CDR1 is LGHNA and CDR2 is YSLEER. Trimming left V 1 base short and J 0 bases short, with 11 bases between. CDR3 nucleotides: TGCGCCAGCAGCCAAGGGATAAGCGGGAGCACAGATACGCAGTATTTT. It codes for CASSQGISGSTDTQYF.

The table lists this clonotype with many counts. The V and J genes are TRBV24-1 and TRBJ2-3, with D tentatively TRBD2 (5 bases). Trimming removed 5 bases at V and 4 bases at J, with 9 bases between. The germline gives CDR1 KGHDR, CDR2 SFDVKD. There are 13 residues in the CDR3. The CDR3 region is CATSVTRADTQYF. The CDR3 region has the DNA TGTGCCACCAGTGTAACTAGGGCAGATACGCAGTATTTT.

This clonotype was detected ten times or more. The chain couples TRBV10-3 to TRBJ1-1, with a possible D match to TRBD1 (6 bases). Germline V gene sequence: CDR1 ENHRY, CDR2 SYGVKD. V lost 3 bases and J lost 6, with 14 bases in between. The length of the CDR3 is 14 residues. CDR3: CAISDPTGPPEAFF. CDR3 DNA sequence: TGTGCCATCAGTGACCCGACAGGACCACCTGAAGCTTTCTTT.

This rearrangement joins TRBV6-2 or TRBV6-3 to TRBJ2-7; D not certain. There are 12 residues in the CDR3. Germline CDR1 and CDR2: MNHEY and SVGEGT. Trimming took off 7 bases at V and 6 bases at J, with 13 bases between the two ends. CDR3 nucleotide sequence: TGTGCCAGCAATGGTAGGCAAGCCGAGCAGTACTTC. Translated, it gives CASNGRQAEQYF.

At least ten counts were recorded for this clonotype. The chain has TRBV12-3 or TRBV12-4 and TRBJ1-5; D is perhaps TRBD1 (6 bases). This CDR3 is built from 14 residues. Trimming removed 7 bases from V and 3 bases from J, with 13 bases in between. CDR3: CASTLRGANQPQHF. CDR3 nucleotides: TGTGCCAGCACCCTGAGGGGGGCCAATCAGCCCCAGCATTTT.

This clonotype was picked up a small number of times. V gene TRBV24-1 combines with J gene TRBJ2-2; TRBD2 matches 14 bases. V gave up 3 bases and J gave up 2 bases; unmatched junction bases: 4. The CDR3 is 18 amino acids. CDR1 and CDR2 (germline): KGHDR, SFDVKD. CDR3 bases: TGTGCCACCAGTGATCCGACTAGCGGGAGGGCCAACACCGGGGAGCTGTTTTTT. It translates to CATSDPTSGRANTGELFF.

The chain uses TRBV6-2 or TRBV6-3 and TRBJ2-5; 7 nucleotides match TRBD1. J lost 7 bases, V lost 7 bases, and 12 bases had no gene match. The germline gives CDR1 MNHEY, CDR2 SVGEGT. This CDR3 spans 14 amino acids. The CDR3 sequence is CASTTRQGRGTQYF. The DNA for the CDR3 is TGTGCCAGCACCACGCGACAGGGCCGAGGGACCCAGTACTTC.